Following are 6 T cell receptor beta chains from one sample sequenced in a study of cytomegalovirus exposure and HLA in healthy donors. Repertoires were generated with immunoSEQ multiplex PCR, while TCRdb's copy carries only in-frame clones and drops some. The data hold over 120,000 clones, with 94% observed a single time. The sequenced sample consisted of PBMCs. Receptors originate from a man aged 18 to 29 in good health and CMV-seropositive.

The chain recombines TRBV5-1 with TRBJ1-1, with a possible D match to TRBD1 (6 bases). The CDR3 spans 13 residues. Trimming stripped 6 bases from V and 5 bases from J, with 14 bases between. Germline CDR1 reads SGHRS; CDR2 reads YFSETQ. Here the CDR3 reads CASNREGVTEAFF. CDR3 DNA: TGCGCCAGCAATAGAGAGGGGGTAACTGAAGCTTTCTTT.

The V gene is TRBV7-6, the J gene TRBJ2-3; 9 bases map to TRBD2. The CDR3 covers 18 residues. Germline V lookup: CDR1 SGHVS, CDR2 FNYEAQ. J was trimmed by 4 bases and V by 0 bases; bases with no gene match: 11. The CDR3 here is CASSLAQSSGIKSDTQYF. Here the CDR3 DNA reads TGTGCCAGCAGCTTAGCGCAGTCTAGCGGGATCAAGTCAGATACGCAGTATTTT.

The chain combines TRBV5-1 with TRBJ2-1, with TRBD2 matching 9 bases. Germline loops: CDR1 SGHRS, CDR2 YFSETQ. The ends lost 5 bases at V and 4 bases at J; junction bases unmatched: 10. The CDR3 is 16 residues long. The CDR3 loop is CASSRIAGAGYNEQFF. DNA for the CDR3: TGCGCCAGCAGTAGGATAGCGGGAGCAGGTTACAATGAGCAGTTCTTC.

The chain employs TRBV18 and TRBJ2-7, with D perhaps matching TRBD1 (6 bases). The CDR3 sequence is 14 residues long. V was cut by 5 bases and J by 3 bases, with 14 bases left in between. Germline loops: CDR1 KGHSH, CDR2 LQKENI. DNA for the CDR3: TGTGCCAGCTCAACAGGGACAACCGACTACGAGCAGTACTTC. It translates to CASSTGTTDYEQYF.

The rearrangement joins TRBV11-2 to TRBJ2-5; possibly TRBD1 for D (5 bases). The germline gives CDR1 SGHAT, CDR2 FQNNGV. Trimming pared 5 bases from V and 2 bases from J, leaving 21 bases between. CDR3 length equals 17 residues. The DNA of the CDR3 is TGTGCCAGCAGCCTAGGGGTTTCGTCAGGGTATCAAGAGACCCAGTACTTC. Amino acid sequence: CASSLGVSSGYQETQYF.

This chain joins TRBV5-6 and TRBJ2-5; D is unresolved. CDR3 length equals 13 residues. The V gene lost 0 bases and the J gene lost 1 base, with 4 bases spanning the gap. Per germline, CDR1 SGHDT and CDR2 YYEEEE. CDR3 coding DNA: TGTGCCAGCAGCTTGGGCAGCCAAGAGACCCAGTACTTC. Residues: CASSLGSQETQYF.